These 25 T cell receptor beta chains share one sample of origin, sequenced in a study of regulatory T cells in long-lasting Graves disease. Arm-PCR of CDR3 regions and iRepertoire HTBI primers were used to build TCR beta libraries. TCRdb called the multiplex PCR reads again in MiXCR, with one record for every CDR3 protein. The sample holds roughly 470,000 distinct CDR3 sequences, less than 25% seen once. This sample's time point: persistent/refractory GD, antithyroid drugs over 5 years with positive TRAb. With RNA extracted from PBMCs as input, the TCR library was made. Sample: peripheral blood mononuclear cells (PBMCs), taken when the disease was refractory, from a patient treated with antithyroid drugs. The receptor source for this set is a female donor with Graves disease.

V is TRBV2 and J is TRBJ2-1; the D gene is possibly TRBD1 (5 bases). Between the trimmed V and J ends, which lost 9 bases and 0 bases, there was a span of 15 bases. Germline CDR1 and CDR2: SNHLY and FYNNEI. There are 15 residues in the CDR3. The chain's CDR3 is CASFNPGPSYNEQFF. CDR3 DNA: TGTGCCAGTTTTAATCCAGGGCCCTCCTACAATGAGCAGTTCTTC.

This clonotype was seen at least ten times. The V call is TRBV2, the J call TRBJ2-5, with 8 bases that match TRBD2. Trimming removed 6 bases from V and 4 bases from J; junction bases left unmatched: 7. The germline V gene has CDR1 SNHLY and CDR2 FYNNEI. The CDR3 runs 14 residues. The CDR3 protein is CASRGLEGRETQYF. CDR3 DNA: TGTGCCAGCAGGGGACTAGAGGGCCGAGAGACCCAGTACTTC.

This clonotype was seen at least ten times. The V gene is TRBV6-5, the J gene TRBJ1-5; the D is unclear. V lost 3 bases and J 0 bases, leaving 9 bases between the germline ends. Germline assignment: CDR1 MNHEY and CDR2 SVGAGI. CDR3 length equals 15 residues. CDR3 sequence (DNA): TGTGCCAGCAGTTATACGGGAAGTAGCAATCAGCCCCAGCATTTT. It yields the protein CASSYTGSSNQPQHF.

This clonotype was seen many times. The chain combines TRBV20-1 with TRBJ1-2; TRBD1 agrees at 9 bases. From germline, CDR1 is DFQATT and CDR2 SNEGSKA (reference sequence). J gave up 2 bases and V 6 bases, and 4 bases lay outside the gene matches. The CDR3 has 13 amino acids. CDR3 region: CSAAGTGNYGYTF. The CDR3 nucleotides read TGCAGTGCAGCCGGGACAGGGAACTATGGCTACACCTTC.

This clonotype was counted a few times. V gene TRBV10-3 combines with J gene TRBJ1-1, with 8 nucleotides matching TRBD1. The V gene end was trimmed by 0 bases and the J gene end by 5 bases; junction bases not matched to a gene: 8. The germline gives CDR1 ENHRY, CDR2 SYGVKD. This CDR3 spans 16 amino acids. The CDR3 DNA reads as TGTGCCATCAGTGAGTCTCCCGGACAGGGCTCAACTGAAGCTTTCTTT. It specifies CAISESPGQGSTEAFF.

This clonotype was counted once. The chain links TRBV6-1 to TRBJ2-1; 10 positions agree with TRBD1. Germline-derived CDR1 and CDR2 are MNHNS and SASEGT. The ends lost 5 bases at V and 7 bases at J; junction bases unmatched: 11. The CDR3 is 16 amino acids. The CDR3 coding sequence is TGTGCCAGCAGTATATCCGGGACAGGGGTAAGGAATGAGCAGTTCTTC. This sequence encodes CASSISGTGVRNEQFF.

V is TRBV15 and J is TRBJ2-7; D gene uncertain. V lost 5 bases and J lost 3, with 14 bases in between. This CDR3 has 14 amino acids. Germline lookup yields CDR1 LNHNV and CDR2 YYDKDF (reference sequence). The CDR3 region has the DNA TGTGCCACCAGCGCCGACCAGGTGTACTACGAGCAGTACTTC. Encoded protein: CATSADQVYYEQYF.

About this clonotype: A junction end diverges from the germline sequence, so it may reflect a read error. CDR3 sequence (DNA): TGTACCAGCAGCCCCGGGACAGCTTCTTTTGAAGCTTTCTTT. The encoded protein is CTSSPGTASFEAFF. The J gene is TRBJ1-1, the V gene TRBV9; 7 bases match TRBD1. Germline CDR1 and CDR2: SGDLS and YYNGEE. The CDR3 is 14 amino acids.

In the case of this clonotype: A much more abundant neighbour one base away suggests this may be a read error. Because the CDR3 is missing its conserved closing phenylalanine or tryptophan, this is likely a read error. This chain links TRBV20-1 with TRBJ1-1, with 9 bases matching TRBD1. V was clipped by 4 bases and J by 11 bases; unmatched bases: 11. From germline, CDR1 is DFQATT and CDR2 SNEGSKA (reference sequence). The CDR3 is 13 residues long. The CDR3 region has the DNA TGCAGTGCTATGGGAGACAGGGGGTTTGACGCTTTCCTT. Translated, it gives CSAMGDRGFDAFL.

The chain joins TRBV2 to TRBJ2-2; D might be TRBD1 (6 bases). The V end lost 8 bases, the J end lost 3 bases, and 13 bases lay between the germline ends. The CDR3 is made up of 14 amino acids. Germline CDR1 is SNHLY and CDR2 is FYNNEI. The CDR3 reads CASGTAGDTGELFF. DNA for the CDR3: TGTGCCAGCGGAACAGCAGGGGACACCGGGGAGCTGTTTTTT.

The rearrangement joins TRBV11-2 to TRBJ2-7; D uncertain. CDR1 is SGHAT, CDR2 FQNNGV, per germline. The CDR3 contains 12 residues. V lost 6 bases, J lost 8 bases, and 14 bases lay in between. The CDR3 sequence: CASSFSSYKQYF. The CDR3 DNA sequence: TGTGCCAGCAGTTTCAGCAGTTACAAGCAGTACTTC. The full variable domain, with the rest looked up from reference TRBV11-2 and TRBJ2-7, is EAGVAQSPRYKIIEKRQSVAFWCNPISGHATLYWYQQILGQGPKLLIQFQNNGVVDDSQLPKDRFSAERLKGVDSTLKIQPAKLEDSAVYLCASSFSSYKQYFGPGTRLTVT.

The rearrangement uses TRBV5-1 and TRBJ2-1, with 11 bases identical to TRBD2. J lost 4 bases, V lost 4 bases, and 7 bases had no gene match. The CDR3 has 16 residues. Germline CDR1 reads SGHRS; CDR2 reads YFSETQ. CDR3 sequence: CASSRKLAGAYNEQFF. DNA for the CDR3: TGCGCCAGCAGCCGTAAACTAGCGGGAGCTTACAATGAGCAGTTCTTC.

This clonotype was seen ten or more times. CDR3 residues: CASSHPRGRGYTF. CDR3 nucleotide sequence: TGTGCCAGCAGCCACCCCCGGGGGCGCGGCTACACCTTC. The chain combines TRBV3-1 with TRBJ1-2, with a tentative D call TRBD1 (6 bases). The CDR3 has 13 amino acids. V was cut by 3 bases and J by 8 bases, with 13 bases left in between. The V gene's germline CDR1 is LGHDT and CDR2 YNNKEL (reference sequence).

CDR3 sequence: CSVEMDPGGYGYTF. CDR3 sequence (DNA): TGCAGCGTTGAAATGGACCCCGGCGGCTATGGCTACACCTTC. The rearrangement links TRBV29-1 to TRBJ1-2; unclear D gene. This CDR3 is 14 amino acids long. Germline V gene lookup returns CDR1 SQVTM and CDR2 ANQGSEA. V lost 2 bases and J 4 bases, leaving 14 bases between the germline ends.

With regard to this clonotype: This may stem from a read error, because a much larger clone lies one nucleotide away. The rearrangement links TRBV7-2 to TRBJ1-5; 10 bases are shared with TRBD1. The V and J ends lost 5 bases and 6 bases, in that order; junction bases with no gene match: 10. In germline, CDR1 is SGHTA, CDR2 FQGNSA. The CDR3 contains 16 residues. CDR3 residues: CASSPASTGGSQPQHF. The CDR3 region has the DNA TGTGCCAGCAGCCCAGCTTCGACAGGGGGCAGTCAGCCCCAGCATTTT.

This clonotype was detected only a few times. Since the CDR3 does not end with the conserved phenylalanine or tryptophan, this likely comes from a read error. The V gene is TRBV14, the J gene TRBJ1-2; no definite D call. Germline V gene lookup returns CDR1 SGHDN and CDR2 FVKESK. This CDR3 spans 14 amino acids. The V gene lost 0 bases and the J gene lost 0 bases, with 5 bases spanning the gap. CDR3 sequence: CASSQEGTNYGYTL. DNA for the CDR3: TGTGCCAGCAGCCAAGAGGGAACTAACTATGGCTACACCCTC.

In this sample, this clonotype turned up many times. V gene TRBV19 combines with J gene TRBJ1-1; D call uncertain. Germline V gives CDR1 LNHDA, CDR2 SQIVND (reference sequence). This CDR3 comprises 14 residues. V was pared by 9 bases and J by 1 base, with 15 bases between. This CDR3 reads CASSSRQENTEAFF. The CDR3, as DNA: TGTGCCAGCAGTTCTCGGCAGGAGAACACTGAAGCTTTCTTT.

This clonotype was detected many times. V gene TRBV9 combines with J gene TRBJ2-5; the match to TRBD2 covers 12 bases. Germline CDR1 is SGDLS and CDR2 is YYNGEE. This CDR3 spans 16 amino acids. V lost 2 bases to trimming and J lost 2 bases; unmatched junction nucleotides: 4. CDR3 region: CASSVGLAGPQETQYF. The CDR3 DNA reads TGTGCCAGCAGCGTTGGACTAGCGGGGCCGCAAGAGACCCAGTACTTC.

The chain links TRBV5-1 to TRBJ1-2; D not certain. The germline gives CDR1 SGHRS, CDR2 YFSETQ. The length of the CDR3 is 14 residues. The V end was cut by 2 bases, the J end by 2 bases, with 10 bases between. Written as DNA, the CDR3 is TGCGCCAGCAGCTTACGGTCCGGAAACTATGGCTACACCTTC. Residues: CASSLRSGNYGYTF.

This chain connects TRBV12-3 or TRBV12-4 to TRBJ1-2; no clear D gene. The ends were cut back, 5 bases at V and 1 base at J, with 8 bases in the middle. The CDR3 is 13 amino acids. This chain's CDR3 is CASSIRSNYGYTF. CDR3 DNA sequence: TGTGCCAGCAGTATCAGGAGTAACTATGGCTACACCTTC.

This clonotype was picked up many times. The gene calls are TRBV27 and TRBJ1-6; perhaps TRBD1 as D (5 bases). This CDR3 is built from 14 residues. V lost 6 bases and J lost 3, with 9 bases in between. CDR1 MNHEY and CDR2 SMNVEV come from the germline V gene (reference sequence). The CDR3 coding sequence is TGTGCCAGCAGAGAGACAGACTATAATTCACCCCTCCACTTT. Translation gives CASRETDYNSPLHF.

As concerns this clonotype: This may be a read error, as it is one base from a much larger clone. This sequence joins TRBV6-4 and TRBJ2-3, with 9 bases fitting TRBD2. Germline-derived CDR1 and CDR2 are MRHNA and SNTAGT. Germline trimming cut 10 bases from V and 1 base from J; bases unmatched to any gene: 12. This CDR3 has 16 amino acids. CDR3: CATKELAGDGTDTQYF. In nucleotides, the CDR3 is TGTGCCACCAAAGAACTAGCGGGTGATGGCACAGATACGCAGTATTTT.

About this clonotype: A read error is possible here, since a much larger clone lies one base away. V is TRBV28 and J is TRBJ1-2; D might be TRBD1 (6 bases). CDR1 MDHEN and CDR2 SYDVKM come from the germline V gene. The CDR3 consists of 13 residues. The CDR3 sequence is CDSINGGVYGYTF. DNA of the CDR3: TGTGACAGCATTAATGGGGGCGTCTATGGCTACACCTTC.

Ten or more counts support this clonotype. The rearrangement links TRBV4-2 to TRBJ1-1, with a weak D call TRBD1 (5 bases). Germline V lookup: CDR1 LGHNA, CDR2 YNFKEQ. The V end was cut by 6 bases, the J end by 9 bases, with 11 bases between. This CDR3 is 11 amino acids long. CDR3 in DNA: TGTGCCAGCAGGGGACCACGAAAAGCTTTCTTT. It codes for CASRGPRKAFF.

There are many counts of this clonotype. The gene calls are TRBV28 and TRBJ2-5; D is unclear. The CDR3 covers 12 residues. V lost 6 bases to trimming and J lost 2 bases, with 7 bases between them. Germline lookup yields CDR1 MDHEN and CDR2 SYDVKM. CDR3 sequence (DNA): TGTGCCAGCAGCCTTTCGCAAGAGACCCAGTACTTC. This codes for CASSLSQETQYF.